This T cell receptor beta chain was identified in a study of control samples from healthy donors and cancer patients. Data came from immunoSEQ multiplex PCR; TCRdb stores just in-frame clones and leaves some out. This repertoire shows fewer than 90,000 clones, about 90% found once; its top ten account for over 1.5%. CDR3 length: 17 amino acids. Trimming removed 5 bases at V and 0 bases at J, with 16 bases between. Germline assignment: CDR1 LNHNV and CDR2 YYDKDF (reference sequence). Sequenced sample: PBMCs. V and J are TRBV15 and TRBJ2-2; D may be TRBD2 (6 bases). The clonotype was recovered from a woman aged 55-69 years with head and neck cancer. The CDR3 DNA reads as TGTGCCACCAGCGGGGGGAGCGGAACGCCGAACACCGGGGAGCTGTTTTTT. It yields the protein CATSGGSGTPNTGELFF.